The 21 T cell receptor beta chains reported below all come from one sample, sequenced in a study of T cell repertoires in cytomegalovirus infection. From the reads, TCRdb called clonotypes with MiXCR, one entry per CDR3 protein. The table lists 400,000 or so distinct CDR3 sequences, around 18% of them singletons. Material for sequencing was PBMCs. The receptors derive from a human donor in good health (CMV status not recorded). Some clones in this sample may be carry-over from other donors' samples.

This clonotype was picked up many times. The chain recombines TRBV7-2 with TRBJ1-4; D ambiguous. Trimming left V 4 bases short and J 8 bases short, with 8 bases between. This CDR3 contains 12 residues. Germline V CDR1 and CDR2: SGHTA, FQGNSA. The CDR3 DNA reads TGTGCCAGCAGCTACGGCAGGGAAAAACTGTTTTTT. Translated, it gives CASSYGREKLFF.

There are many counts of this clonotype. The gene calls are TRBV7-6 and TRBJ2-3; D ambiguous. V shed 2 bases and J shed 6 bases, with 9 bases lying between them. In germline, CDR1 is SGHVS, CDR2 FNYEAQ. This CDR3 comprises 13 residues. DNA of the CDR3: TGTGCCAGCAGCTTACGGATTAGGGATACGCAGTATTTT. Translation: CASSLRIRDTQYF.

This clonotype was seen more than once but under ten times. V gene TRBV5-5 combines with J gene TRBJ2-3, with D possibly being TRBD1 or TRBD2 (6 bases each). The CDR3 loop spans 14 amino acids. Trimming pared 7 bases from V and 5 bases from J, leaving 17 bases between. Germline V gene lookup returns CDR1 SGHKS and CDR2 YYEKEE (reference sequence). DNA of the CDR3: TGTGCCAGCTCTTTCGGGGGCATGGGAGATACGCAGTATTTT. It translates to CASSFGGMGDTQYF.

V is TRBV20-1 and J is TRBJ2-7, with D possibly matching TRBD2 (5 bases). V was shortened by 1 base and J by 0 bases, with 13 bases between the two germline ends. CDR3 size: 15 residues. Germline CDR1 and CDR2: DFQATT and SNEGSKA (reference sequence). The CDR3 loop is CSARGETQSSYEQYF. The CDR3 DNA sequence: TGCAGTGCTAGAGGGGAGACTCAAAGCTCCTACGAGCAGTACTTC.

This sequence joins TRBV27 and TRBJ2-5; D gene unclear. Germline CDR1 and CDR2: MNHEY and SMNVEV (reference sequence). CDR3 length: 15 residues. V was pared by 5 bases and J by 1 base, with 14 bases between. The CDR3 loop reads CASSLRREAQETQYF. The CDR3 nucleotides read TGTGCCAGCAGTCTCCGCCGTGAGGCCCAAGAGACCCAGTACTTC.

In this sample, this clonotype turned up many times. For the CDR3, the DNA is TGTGCCAGCAGCTTAGGGGGGACCCCCACCTACGAGCAGTACTTC. Protein: CASSLGGTPTYEQYF. J is TRBJ2-7 and V is TRBV7-2; the D call may be TRBD1 or TRBD2 (5 bases each). The germline gives CDR1 SGHTA, CDR2 FQGNSA. The CDR3 has 15 residues. Trimming left V 1 base short and J 2 bases short, with 12 bases between.

The CDR3 DNA is TGTGCCAGCAGCCCTGGTTCTAGCGGGAGCGATGAGCAGTTCTTC. Protein: CASSPGSSGSDEQFF. The chain combines TRBV5-6 with TRBJ2-1; 10 bases align to TRBD2. This CDR3 contains 15 residues. V dropped 4 bases and J dropped 8; count of bases not matched to a gene: 9. Germline CDR1 reads SGHDT; CDR2 reads YYEEEE.

The chain couples TRBV20-1 to TRBJ2-1, with 15 bases matching TRBD2. CDR1 DFQATT and CDR2 SNEGSKA come from the germline V gene (reference sequence). The J segment lost 0 bases and the V segment lost 5 bases, leaving 5 bases of the junction unmatched. The CDR3 length is 17 residues. The CDR3 here is CSASRTSGRVSYNEQFF. CDR3 nucleotides: TGCAGTGCTTCACGGACTAGCGGGAGGGTCTCCTACAATGAGCAGTTCTTC.

There are many counts of this clonotype. The chain employs TRBV4-1 and TRBJ2-2; the match to TRBD2 covers 10 bases. The CDR3 covers 16 residues. In germline, CDR1 is MGHRA, CDR2 YSYEKL. After removal of 4 bases from V and 5 bases from J, the junction contained 7 bases not matched to a gene. CDR3: CASSPPTSGTTGELFF. For the CDR3, the DNA is TGCGCCAGCAGCCCCCCAACTAGCGGGACAACCGGGGAGCTGTTTTTT.

J is TRBJ2-1 and V is TRBV27, with TRBD2 identical over 10 bases. Per the germline V gene, CDR1 is MNHEY and CDR2 is SMNVEV (reference sequence). The CDR3 runs 14 residues. The V segment lost 7 bases and the J segment 4 bases; nucleotides outside the gene matches: 4. Here the CDR3 reads CASTPTSGYNEQFF. CDR3 nucleotides: TGTGCCAGCACTCCGACTAGCGGGTACAATGAGCAGTTCTTC.

This clonotype was seen a handful of times. J is TRBJ2-7 and V is TRBV24-1, with 8 bases fitting TRBD1. Trimming removed 3 bases from V and 1 base from J; junction bases left unmatched: 4. From germline, CDR1 is KGHDR and CDR2 SFDVKD. The CDR3 is 15 amino acids. Here the CDR3 reads CATSDPRDRSYEQYF. CDR3 DNA: TGTGCCACCAGTGATCCCCGGGACAGGTCCTACGAGCAGTACTTC.

V usage is TRBV7-9 and J usage is TRBJ1-2, with 7 bases lining up with TRBD1. CDR3 length equals 16 residues. V gave up 5 bases and J gave up 0 bases; unmatched junction bases: 9. CDR1 and CDR2 from the germline V gene are SEHNR and FQNEAQ (reference sequence). CDR3: CASSPEDRPANYGYTF. The CDR3 DNA reads TGTGCCAGCAGCCCAGAGGACAGGCCCGCTAACTATGGCTACACCTTC. Filled out from reference TRBV7-9 and TRBJ1-2, the complete variable domain reads DTGVSQNPRHKITKRGQNVTFRCDPISEHNRLYWYRQTLGQGPEFLTYFQNEAQLEKSRLLSDRFSAERPKGSFSTLEIQRTEQGDSAMYLCASSPEDRPANYGYTFGSGTRLTVV.

This clonotype appeared a few times. The genes are TRBV4-3 and TRBJ2-2; 7 positions agree with TRBD2. The CDR3 length is 19 residues. Germline-derived CDR1 and CDR2 are LGHNA and YSLEER. V dropped 2 bases and J dropped 3; count of bases not matched to a gene: 15. The CDR3 loop reads CASSQLEGRERLDTGELFF. In DNA, the CDR3 is TGCGCCAGCAGCCAACTCGAAGGGCGGGAGAGATTGGACACCGGGGAGCTGTTTTTT.

This clonotype was recorded at least ten times. This chain uses TRBV7-2 with TRBJ2-1; D unclear. The germline V gene has CDR1 SGHTA and CDR2 FQGNSA. This CDR3 is 14 amino acids long. Trimming stripped 1 base from V and 9 bases from J, with 13 bases between. CDR3: CASSLVSGSGEQFF. For the CDR3, the DNA is TGTGCCAGCAGCTTAGTGTCGGGTTCAGGTGAGCAGTTCTTC.

In its sample, this clonotype was seen once. This rearrangement joins TRBV4-1 to TRBJ1-3, with D unclear. V dropped 2 bases and J dropped 2 bases, with 10 bases sitting between them. This CDR3 contains 15 residues. Germline-derived CDR1 and CDR2 are MGHRA and YSYEKL. Written as DNA, the CDR3 is TGCGCCAGCAGCCAATCCGACAATACTGGAAACACCATATATTTT. It is translated as CASSQSDNTGNTIYF.

This clonotype was counted at least ten times. The V gene is TRBV7-6, the J gene TRBJ2-7; no firm D call. The germline gives CDR1 SGHVS, CDR2 FNYEAQ. The CDR3 has 13 residues. V lost 4 bases, J lost 6 bases, and 13 bases lay in between. CDR3 loop: CASSSSRISEQYF. In DNA, the CDR3 is TGTGCCAGCAGCTCCTCTCGGATCTCCGAGCAGTACTTC.

This chain connects TRBV3-1 to TRBJ1-6; possibly TRBD1 for D (5 bases). The CDR3 totals 16 residues. V lost 4 bases and J lost 9, with 19 bases in between. Germline-derived CDR1 and CDR2 are LGHDT and YNNKEL (reference sequence). CDR3 sequence (DNA): TGTGCCAGCAGCCCCTTGCCCCCAGGGATCCCTTCACCCCTCCACTTT. It yields the protein CASSPLPPGIPSPLHF.

This clonotype has at least ten counts. The CDR3 loop is CASSLALGLSQETQYF. CDR3 sequence (DNA): TGTGCCAGCAGCTTAGCGTTGGGGCTCTCCCAAGAGACCCAGTACTTC. The chain has TRBV7-2 and TRBJ2-5, with a possible D match to TRBD1 (5 bases). CDR3 length: 16 amino acids. Per germline, CDR1 SGHTA and CDR2 FQGNSA. V lost 0 bases to trimming and J lost 1 base, with 12 bases between them.

The rearrangement joins TRBV6-6 to TRBJ1-6; D gene uncertain. Trimming took 2 bases from V and 7 from J, leaving 3 bases between them. The length of the CDR3 is 12 residues. Per the germline V gene, CDR1 is MNHNY and CDR2 is SVGAGI (reference sequence). The CDR3 region is CASSYVNSPLHF. As DNA, the CDR3 is TGTGCCAGCAGTTACGTGAATTCACCCCTCCACTTT.

The V call is TRBV28, the J call TRBJ1-6; the match to TRBD1 covers 7 bases. CDR1 and CDR2 from the germline V gene are MDHEN and SYDVKM. The CDR3 covers 14 residues. The J segment lost 9 bases and the V segment lost 5 bases, leaving 7 bases of the junction unmatched. The CDR3 DNA reads TGTGCCAGCAGTCCCCGACAGGGATCTTCACCCCTCCACTTT. It yields the protein CASSPRQGSSPLHF.

This rearrangement joins TRBV5-4 to TRBJ2-1; the D call may be TRBD1 or TRBD2 (5 bases each). V gave up 0 bases and J gave up 1 base, with 8 bases separating them. Germline CDR1 is SGHNT and CDR2 is YYREEE (reference sequence). The CDR3 is made up of 15 amino acids. For the CDR3, the DNA is TGTGCCAGCAGCTTGGGAGGGGATTCCTACAATGAGCAGTTCTTC. It is translated as CASSLGGDSYNEQFF. Complete variable domain (other parts from reference TRBV5-4 and TRBJ2-1): ETGVTQSPTHLIKTRGQQVTLRCSSQSGHNTVSWYQQALGQGPQFIFQYYREEENGRGNFPPRFSGLQFPNYSSELNVNALELDDSALYLCASSLGGDSYNEQFFGPGTRLTVL.